The rows below give T cell receptor beta chains drawn from one sample of a study of human T cells and chemical hapten exposure. TCRdb reanalysed the RACE reads using MiXCR and keeps one entry per CDR3 protein. The sample contains a few hundred thousand distinct CDR3 sequences, approximately 5.1% of which appear only once. Specimen: whole blood, collected in connection with sensitization to the hapten diphenylcyclopropenone (DPC). These receptors were obtained from a woman aged 45-65 years with alopecia areata. Some clones in this sample may be carry-over from other donors' samples. CDR3s include the opening cysteine and the closing phenylalanine or tryptophan. The order of the fields is D gene, J gene, V gene, clone size, CDR3 protein, CDR3 DNA. The D gene is left open where the match is weak. Size is stated for part of the rows, as once, few or many counts, or as a class when the clone is expanded.

>.|TRBJ1-6|TRBV5-5|many
CASSLEGDSPLHF
TGTGCCAGCAGCTTGGAGGGAGATTCACCCCTCCACTTT
>TRBD1|TRBJ1-1|TRBV20-1|many
CSARPAGTGMYTEAFF
TGCAGTGCTAGACCGGCCGGGACAGGGATGTACACTGAAGCTTTCTTT
>.|TRBJ1-1|TRBV5-1|many
CASSLTRGQPTEAFF
TGCGCCAGCAGTTTAACCCGGGGGCAGCCCACTGAAGCTTTCTTT
>.|TRBJ2-7|TRBV27|few
CASRSYRQEQYF
TGTGCCAGCAGGTCTTATCGTCAAGAGCAGTACTTC
>.|TRBJ1-1|TRBV6-5|many
CASSYEGVSGEAFF
TGTGCCAGCAGTTACGAGGGGGTAAGCGGTGAAGCTTTCTTT
>.|TRBJ1-1|TRBV20-1|.
CSPNTYGVGTEAFF
TGCAGCCCAAATACATACGGGGTCGGGACTGAAGCTTTCTTT
>TRBD1|TRBJ1-5|TRBV15|many
CATSRSRTGADSNQPQHF
TGTGCCACCAGCAGATCGAGGACAGGGGCGGATAGCAATCAGCCCCAGCATTTT
>TRBD1|TRBJ1-5|TRBV20-1|few
CSAIRQGANQPQHF
TGCAGTGCTATCCGACAGGGGGCGAATCAGCCCCAGCATTTT
>.|TRBJ2-7|TRBV7-9|.
CASSLVGEPTYEQYF
TGTGCCAGCAGCTTAGTCGGGGAACCTACCTACGAGCAGTACTTC
>TRBD1|TRBJ1-5|TRBV27|many
CAVGQGGEPQHF
TGTGCCGTTGGACAGGGCGGAGAGCCCCAGCATTTT
>TRBD1|TRBJ2-4|TRBV7-7|many
CASSRIPTGSKNIQYF
TGTGCCAGCAGCCGAATCCCGACAGGGTCCAAAAACATTCAGTACTTC
>.|TRBJ2-2|TRBV3-1|many
CASSQDHGGGPNTGELFF
TGTGCCAGCAGCCAAGATCACGGTGGCGGCCCGAACACCGGGGAGCTGTTTTTT
>TRBD1|TRBJ2-7|TRBV20-1|.
CSALPPDRGYEQYF
TGCAGTGCCCTCCCTCCTGACAGGGGCTACGAGCAGTACTTC
>.|TRBJ2-7|TRBV29-1|few
CSVGGAGNYEQYF
TGCAGCGTTGGAGGGGCGGGCAACTACGAGCAGTACTTC
>TRBD2|TRBJ2-1|TRBV4-2|few
CASSQGPGLGSSYNEQFF
TGTGCCAGCAGCCAAGGACCGGGACTAGGAAGCTCCTACAATGAGCAGTTCTTC
>TRBD2|TRBJ2-4|TRBV4-3|.
CASSQDPVAGGYIQYF
TGCGCCAGCAGCCAAGATCCCGTAGCGGGAGGGTACATTCAGTACTTC
>TRBD1|TRBJ2-1|TRBV11-2|.
CASRRPGQTYNEQFF
TGTGCCAGCAGGCGACCGGGACAGACGTACAATGAGCAGTTCTTC
>TRBD2|TRBJ2-3|TRBV9|.
CASSPLGGESTDTQYF
TGTGCCAGCAGCCCCCTCGGGGGGGAGAGCACAGATACGCAGTATTTT
>TRBD1|TRBJ1-5|TRBV12-3/TRBV12-4|few
CASSFGTGLNQPQHF
TGTGCCAGCAGTTTTGGGACAGGGCTCAATCAGCCCCAGCATTTT
>.|TRBJ2-1|TRBV12-3/TRBV12-4|.
CASSLGEDEQFF
TGTGCCAGCAGCCTGGGCGAGGATGAGCAGTTCTTC
>.|TRBJ2-7|TRBV20-1|many
CSATGGPFYEQYF
TGCAGTGCTACTGGCGGGCCCTTCTACGAGCAGTACTTC
>.|TRBJ2-3|TRBV20-1|many
CSASEQLTDTQYF
TGCAGTGCTAGTGAACAACTCACAGATACGCAGTATTTT
>TRBD1|TRBJ1-1|TRBV6-6|.
CASSSDRGLRNTEAFF
TGTGCCAGCAGTTCCGACAGGGGGCTCAGGAACACTGAAGCTTTCTTT
>.|TRBJ2-3|TRBV29-1|few
CSVDQGERGTDTQYF
TGCAGCGTTGATCAGGGGGAGCGGGGCACAGATACGCAGTATTTT
>TRBD1|TRBJ2-7|TRBV6-2/TRBV6-3|.
CASSSWTGGFGEQYF
TGTGCCAGCAGTTCCTGGACAGGGGGATTTGGGGAGCAGTACTTC
>.|TRBJ1-6|TRBV28|many
CASNEQFDSPLHF
TGTGCCAGCAACGAACAGTTTGATTCACCCCTCCACTTT
>.|TRBJ2-5|TRBV10-1|many
CASSESSPLGTQYF
TGCGCCAGCAGTGAGTCGAGCCCCCTCGGGACCCAGTACTTC
>.|TRBJ2-3|TRBV29-1|many
CSVELRSGDTQYF
TGCAGCGTTGAATTGCGGAGCGGAGATACGCAGTATTTT
>.|TRBJ2-5|TRBV2|few
CASKWRQEEQTQYF
TGTGCCAGCAAGTGGAGACAGGAGGAACAGACCCAGTACTTC
>.|TRBJ2-1|TRBV11-2|many
CASTLTSNNEQFF
TGTGCCAGCACTTTAACTAGCAACAATGAGCAGTTCTTC
>.|TRBJ1-2|TRBV7-2|many
CASSPGPHGYTF
TGTGCCAGCAGCCCAGGACCCCATGGCTACACCTTC
>.|TRBJ2-1|TRBV24-1|many
CATENWQGEQFF
TGTGCCACCGAAAACTGGCAGGGCGAGCAGTTCTTC
>.|TRBJ1-6|TRBV6-5|many
CASGKGTREDSPLHF
TGTGCCAGCGGAAAAGGGACGAGGGAGGATTCACCCCTCCACTTT
>TRBD1|TRBJ1-1|TRBV30|many
CAWRARLGQPNTEAFF
TGTGCCTGGAGGGCCCGATTGGGACAGCCGAACACTGAAGCTTTCTTT
>TRBD1|TRBJ2-2|TRBV6-2/TRBV6-3|few
CASRARQGSNTGELFF
TGTGCCAGCAGGGCCAGACAGGGGTCGAACACCGGGGAGCTGTTTTTT
>TRBD1|TRBJ1-2|TRBV29-1|many
CSVGRTGFGYTF
TGCAGCGTTGGTAGGACAGGGTTTGGCTACACCTTC